The 13 T cell receptor beta chains below all came from one sample that was sequenced in a study of cytomegalovirus exposure and HLA in healthy donors. This PCR relied on a set of 60 Vbeta primers and 13 Jbeta primers. Using immunoSEQ multiplex PCR, the repertoire was profiled, and TCRdb retains in-frame clones only, with some absent. Here the sample table reports more than 45,000 clones. The sequenced sample consisted of PBMCs. These receptor sequences come from a woman between 55 and 75 years old in good health and CMV-seropositive.

V usage is TRBV29-1 and J usage is TRBJ2-7, with 9 bases lining up with TRBD2. Germline loops: CDR1 SQVTM, CDR2 ANQGSEA. V lost 5 bases, J lost 2 bases, and 10 bases stayed unmatched. This CDR3 is built from 15 residues. The CDR3: CSVSKGGGATYEQYF. Written as DNA, the CDR3 is TGCAGCGTTTCTAAAGGCGGGGGGGCCACCTACGAGCAGTACTTC.

This chain joins TRBV4-3 and TRBJ1-2; D not resolved. This CDR3 contains 15 residues. Germline CDR1 is LGHNA and CDR2 is YSLEER. V lost 0 bases and J lost 4, with 12 bases in between. The CDR3 DNA reads as TGCGCCAGCAGCCAAGATCATGGAGCCTCCTATGGCTACACCTTC. Its translation: CASSQDHGASYGYTF.

V gene TRBV10-1 combines with J gene TRBJ2-1; 13 bases are a match to TRBD2. Germline V gene data show CDR1 as WNHNN and CDR2 as SYGVQD (reference sequence). This CDR3 spans 14 amino acids. V lost 5 bases and J lost 8; bases outside the gene matches: 3. The CDR3 nucleotides are TGCGCCAGCAGTAAGGGACTAGCGGGGTATGAGCAGTTCTTC. This gives the protein CASSKGLAGYEQFF.

Judged by frequency, this clone is medium-sized. Additional DNA sequences in this sample encode the identical CDR3. The V and J genes are TRBV18 and TRBJ1-5; TRBD1 agrees at 8 bases. Germline V lookup: CDR1 KGHSH, CDR2 LQKENI. V lost 2 bases, J lost 2 bases, and 2 bases stayed unmatched. The CDR3 is made up of 15 amino acids. CDR3 sequence (DNA): TGTGCCAGCTCACCAGACAGGGGAGGCAATCAGCCCCAGCATTTT. Translation: CASSPDRGGNQPQHF.

This sequence joins TRBV9 and TRBJ2-7; 9 bases are a match to TRBD1. The V gene's germline CDR1 is SGDLS and CDR2 YYNGEE. Losses at the gene ends were 3 bases for V and 3 bases for J; bases not matched to a gene: 4. The CDR3 runs to 14 residues. CDR3 in amino acids: CASSGGTGNYEQYF. Here the CDR3 DNA reads TGTGCCAGCAGCGGAGGGACAGGGAACTACGAGCAGTACTTC. Complete variable domain (other parts from reference TRBV9 and TRBJ2-7): DSGVTQTPKHLITATGQRVTLRCSPRSGDLSVYWYQQSLDQGLQFLIQYYNGEERAKGNILERFSAQQFPDLHSELNLSSLELGDSALYFCASSGGTGNYEQYFGPGTRLTVT.

The CDR3 region is CASSPPGQGVNTEAFF. DNA of the CDR3: TGTGCCAGCTCACCCCCGGGACAGGGAGTGAACACTGAAGCTTTCTTT. The V call is TRBV18, the J call TRBJ1-1, with TRBD1 identical over 9 bases. V shed 3 bases, J shed 0 bases, and the junction held 5 bases outside the gene matches. The germline V gene encodes CDR1 KGHSH and CDR2 LQKENI. The CDR3 is made up of 16 amino acids.

The V call is TRBV6-5, the J call TRBJ2-7, with D tentatively TRBD1 (6 bases). V lost 2 bases to trimming and J lost 3 bases, with 11 bases between them. CDR1 is MNHEY, CDR2 SVGAGI, per germline. CDR3 length: 14 amino acids. The CDR3 sequence: CASSYQTGSYEQYF. DNA for the CDR3: TGTGCCAGCAGTTACCAGACAGGAAGCTACGAGCAGTACTTC.

As to this clone: At one of its ends the junction is not consistent with the germline gene, which may arise from a read error. The chain links TRBV29-1 to TRBJ2-3; 8 positions match TRBD2. Germline V gives CDR1 SQVTM, CDR2 ANQGSEA. This CDR3 spans 15 amino acids. CDR3 sequence (DNA): TGCAGCGCTGGGTTAGCGGGGATCACCACAGATAAGCAGTATTTT. This codes for CSAGLAGITTDKQYF.

The chain employs TRBV4-1 and TRBJ1-3, with D unresolved. The CDR3 is 16 residues long. Looked up from germline, CDR1 is MGHRA and CDR2 is YSYEKL. V gave up 0 bases and J gave up 0 bases, with 9 bases separating them. CDR3 loop: CASSQDHSYSGNTIYF. CDR3 coding DNA: TGCGCCAGCAGCCAAGATCACTCCTACTCTGGAAACACCATATATTTT.

This chain joins TRBV18 and TRBJ1-1; D possibly corresponds to TRBD1 (6 bases). The CDR3 runs 15 residues. The germline gives CDR1 KGHSH, CDR2 LQKENI. Trimming removed 2 bases at V and 0 bases at J, with 10 bases between. CDR3 sequence reads: CASSPGGAMNTEAFF. CDR3 sequence (DNA): TGTGCCAGCTCACCAGGGGGGGCGATGAACACTGAAGCTTTCTTT.

The chain carries TRBV6-5 and TRBJ2-1; 8 nucleotides agree with TRBD1. The CDR3 extends over 15 amino acids. With V trimmed by 6 bases and J by 5 bases, 9 bases remained unmatched. From germline, CDR1 is MNHEY and CDR2 SVGAGI. The CDR3 coding sequence is TGTGCCAGCAGCCGAGGACAGGGAGGAGACAATGAGCAGTTCTTC. Translating gives CASSRGQGGDNEQFF.

This chain connects TRBV11-2 to TRBJ2-3; TRBD1 aligns across 8 bases. Per germline, CDR1 SGHAT and CDR2 FQNNGV. CDR3 length equals 15 residues. The V and J ends lost 5 bases and 1 base, in that order; junction bases with no gene match: 5. The CDR3: CASSRRGQGTDTQYF. The CDR3 DNA is TGTGCCAGCAGCCGGAGGGGACAGGGCACAGATACGCAGTATTTT.

The rearrangement links TRBV6-5 to TRBJ1-5; 9 nucleotides line up with TRBD1. CDR1 is MNHEY, CDR2 SVGAGI, per germline. The length of the CDR3 is 15 residues. The ends lost 6 bases at V and 1 base at J; junction bases unmatched: 4. CDR3 sequence reads: CASSRDRDSNQPQHF. In DNA, the CDR3 is TGTGCCAGCAGCCGGGACAGGGACAGCAATCAGCCCCAGCATTTT.